Listed below are T cell receptor beta chains from one sample, sequenced in a study of T-cell memory formation after mild COVID-19. TCRdb re-called the 5' RACE reads with MiXCR, one entry per CDR3 protein. The repertoire includes roughly 250,000 distinct CDR3 sequences, around 15% of them detected once, and 3% to 4.5% sits in the top ten. Material for sequencing was PBMCs or a T cell subset sorted from them (not recorded which). Receptor source: a young man who had mild COVID-19 (a few samples of this study predate the infection). Cell type and time point are not known. CDR3s include the opening cysteine and the closing phenylalanine or tryptophan. Each record gives: D gene, clone size, V gene, J gene, CDR3 protein, CDR3 DNA. A D gene is named only where the DNA matches it firmly. Not every row has a clone size; where given, it reads once, few, many or a size class.

D gene: .; clone size: few; V gene: TRBV11-2; J gene: TRBJ1-1; CDR3 protein: CASSLAQTPGAFF; CDR3 DNA: TGTGCCAGCAGCTTAGCCCAGACGCCGGGAGCTTTCTTT
D gene: .; clone size: few; V gene: TRBV5-1; J gene: TRBJ1-5; CDR3 protein: CASSPNGADTQHF; CDR3 DNA: TGCGCCAGCAGCCCGAACGGGGCAGATACGCAGCATTTT
D gene: TRBD2; clone size: few; V gene: TRBV7-9; J gene: TRBJ2-5; CDR3 protein: CASSLGGSGAETQYF; CDR3 DNA: TGTGCCAGCAGCTTAGGGGGCAGCGGGGCTGAGACCCAGTACTTC
D gene: TRBD2; clone size: .; V gene: TRBV2; J gene: TRBJ2-3; CDR3 protein: CASSDWTSGSTDTQYF; CDR3 DNA: TGTGCCAGCAGTGACTGGACTAGCGGGAGCACAGATACGCAGTATTTT
D gene: .; clone size: few; V gene: TRBV6-2/TRBV6-3; J gene: TRBJ2-4; CDR3 protein: CASINGGSTNIQYF; CDR3 DNA: TGTGCCAGCATCAACGGGGGCAGCACCAACATTCAGTACTTC
D gene: .; clone size: many; V gene: TRBV7-2; J gene: TRBJ2-5; CDR3 protein: CASSQGLYQETQYF; CDR3 DNA: TGTGCCAGCAGCCAAGGACTGTACCAAGAGACCCAGTACTTC
D gene: .; clone size: many; V gene: TRBV7-9; J gene: TRBJ1-6; CDR3 protein: CASSFGGDSPLHF; CDR3 DNA: TGTGCCAGCAGCTTCGGTGGCGATTCACCCCTCCACTTT
D gene: TRBD1; clone size: few; V gene: TRBV7-3; J gene: TRBJ2-7; CDR3 protein: CASRRQGIEEQYF; CDR3 DNA: TGTGCCAGCAGGAGACAGGGAATCGAAGAGCAGTACTTC
D gene: .; clone size: few; V gene: TRBV2; J gene: TRBJ2-3; CDR3 protein: CASSEAPSTSTDTQYF; CDR3 DNA: TGTGCCAGCAGTGAAGCGCCCAGTACTAGCACAGATACGCAGTATTTT
D gene: TRBD2; clone size: .; V gene: TRBV10-3; J gene: TRBJ2-7; CDR3 protein: CAISGLAGAPVEQYF; CDR3 DNA: TGTGCCATCAGTGGGCTAGCGGGGGCCCCGGTGGAGCAGTACTTC
D gene: .; clone size: many; V gene: TRBV6-5; J gene: TRBJ1-6; CDR3 protein: CASTRDGHNSPLHF; CDR3 DNA: TGTGCCAGCACAAGAGACGGTCATAATTCACCCCTCCACTTT
D gene: .; clone size: .; V gene: TRBV5-1; J gene: TRBJ1-1; CDR3 protein: CASSPLRGALNTEAFF; CDR3 DNA: TGCGCCAGCAGCCCTCTTAGGGGGGCTCTGAACACTGAAGCTTTCTTT
D gene: TRBD2; clone size: few; V gene: TRBV5-1; J gene: TRBJ2-1; CDR3 protein: CASRFSGGTYNEQFF; CDR3 DNA: TGCGCCAGCCGGTTTAGCGGGGGAACCTACAATGAGCAGTTCTTC
D gene: .; clone size: few; V gene: TRBV20-1; J gene: TRBJ2-3; CDR3 protein: CSAPDHRTDTQYF; CDR3 DNA: TGCAGTGCCCCGGACCACCGCACAGATACGCAGTATTTT
D gene: .; clone size: few; V gene: TRBV6-6; J gene: TRBJ1-4; CDR3 protein: CASREESPGNEKLFF; CDR3 DNA: TGTGCCAGCAGAGAGGAGAGTCCGGGTAATGAAAAACTGTTTTTT
D gene: .; clone size: .; V gene: TRBV12-3/TRBV12-4; J gene: TRBJ2-1; CDR3 protein: CASSPLRGARNEQFF; CDR3 DNA: TGTGCCAGCAGTCCCCTCCGGGGGGCTCGTAATGAGCAGTTCTTC
D gene: TRBD1; clone size: .; V gene: TRBV5-8; J gene: TRBJ1-4; CDR3 protein: CASSMGQGHEKLFF; CDR3 DNA: TGTGCCAGCAGCATGGGACAGGGTCATGAAAAACTGTTTTTT
D gene: TRBD1; clone size: .; V gene: TRBV25-1; J gene: TRBJ2-4; CDR3 protein: CASSPRFDRGNIQYF; CDR3 DNA: TGTGCCAGCAGTCCCCGGTTCGACAGGGGAAACATTCAGTACTTC
D gene: TRBD1; clone size: .; V gene: TRBV5-1; J gene: TRBJ2-2; CDR3 protein: CASSQRQGANTGELFF; CDR3 DNA: TGCGCCAGCAGCCAAAGACAGGGGGCGAACACCGGGGAGCTGTTTTTT
D gene: TRBD2; clone size: .; V gene: TRBV7-6; J gene: TRBJ2-3; CDR3 protein: CASSRTSSQPDTQYF; CDR3 DNA: TGTGCCAGCAGCCGGACTAGCAGTCAACCAGATACGCAGTATTTT
D gene: TRBD2; clone size: few; V gene: TRBV7-8; J gene: TRBJ2-5; CDR3 protein: CASSPGVAGVREETQYF; CDR3 DNA: TGTGCCAGCAGCCCCGGGGTAGCGGGGGTCCGGGAAGAGACCCAGTACTTC
D gene: TRBD1; clone size: .; V gene: TRBV20-1; J gene: TRBJ2-5; CDR3 protein: CSASDRETGAAETQYF; CDR3 DNA: TGCAGTGCTAGTGATAGGGAGACAGGGGCAGCAGAGACCCAGTACTTC
D gene: .; clone size: few; V gene: TRBV12-3/TRBV12-4; J gene: TRBJ2-1; CDR3 protein: CASSLRGGFNEQFF; CDR3 DNA: TGTGCCAGCAGTTTAAGGGGGGGCTTCAATGAGCAGTTCTTC
D gene: .; clone size: .; V gene: TRBV29-1; J gene: TRBJ1-2; CDR3 protein: CSVRGKGPGYTF; CDR3 DNA: TGCAGCGTGAGGGGAAAGGGACCGGGCTACACCTTC
D gene: .; clone size: .; V gene: TRBV20-1; J gene: TRBJ2-7; CDR3 protein: CSGQESYEQYF; CDR3 DNA: TGCAGTGGGCAGGAGTCCTACGAGCAGTACTTC
D gene: .; clone size: few; V gene: TRBV7-2; J gene: TRBJ1-1; CDR3 protein: CASSLSYQGIEAFF; CDR3 DNA: TGTGCCAGCAGCTTATCCTATCAGGGTATTGAAGCTTTCTTT
D gene: TRBD1; clone size: few; V gene: TRBV24-1; J gene: TRBJ2-6; CDR3 protein: CATSPGQGALLGANVLTF; CDR3 DNA: TGTGCCACCAGTCCCGGGCAGGGGGCGCTTTTAGGGGCCAACGTCCTGACTTTC
D gene: .; clone size: .; V gene: TRBV6-1; J gene: TRBJ1-2; CDR3 protein: CASSPDSDYGYTF; CDR3 DNA: TGTGCCAGCAGTCCGGACAGTGACTATGGCTACACCTTC
D gene: TRBD2; clone size: .; V gene: TRBV5-1; J gene: TRBJ2-5; CDR3 protein: CASCPREMAETQYF; CDR3 DNA: TGCGCCAGCTGTCCGCGGGAGATGGCAGAGACCCAGTACTTC
D gene: TRBD1; clone size: few; V gene: TRBV11-2; J gene: TRBJ2-2; CDR3 protein: CASNGQGGIGGELFF; CDR3 DNA: TGTGCCAGCAACGGACAGGGGGGAATTGGTGGGGAGCTGTTTTTT
D gene: .; clone size: many; V gene: TRBV5-1; J gene: TRBJ2-3; CDR3 protein: CASSFRTEKDTQYF; CDR3 DNA: TGCGCCAGCAGCTTCAGGACAGAGAAAGATACGCAGTATTTT
D gene: .; clone size: .; V gene: TRBV4-2; J gene: TRBJ2-2; CDR3 protein: CASSQDEAGANTGELFF; CDR3 DNA: TGTGCCAGCAGCCAAGATGAGGCAGGGGCGAACACCGGGGAGCTGTTTTTT
D gene: .; clone size: few; V gene: TRBV7-9; J gene: TRBJ2-5; CDR3 protein: CASSFHGQETQYF; CDR3 DNA: TGTGCCAGCAGCTTTCACGGGCAAGAGACCCAGTACTTC
D gene: .; clone size: many; V gene: TRBV7-9; J gene: TRBJ1-1; CDR3 protein: CASSLGRLNTEAFF; CDR3 DNA: TGTGCCAGCAGCTTAGGACGGCTGAACACTGAAGCTTTCTTT
D gene: .; clone size: .; V gene: TRBV12-3/TRBV12-4; J gene: TRBJ2-1; CDR3 protein: CASSNRVPEQFF; CDR3 DNA: TGTGCCAGCAGCAACAGGGTGCCTGAGCAGTTCTTC
D gene: TRBD2; clone size: few; V gene: TRBV5-5; J gene: TRBJ2-1; CDR3 protein: CASSLEPSGGPYNEQFF; CDR3 DNA: TGTGCCAGCAGCTTGGAACCTAGCGGGGGCCCCTACAATGAGCAGTTCTTC
D gene: TRBD1; clone size: few; V gene: TRBV7-9; J gene: TRBJ1-4; CDR3 protein: CASSSQGPYEKLFF; CDR3 DNA: TGTGCCAGCAGTTCACAGGGGCCTTATGAAAAACTGTTTTTT
D gene: .; clone size: .; V gene: TRBV7-8; J gene: TRBJ2-1; CDR3 protein: CASGADNEQFF; CDR3 DNA: TGTGCCAGCGGGGCAGACAATGAGCAGTTCTTC
D gene: .; clone size: .; V gene: TRBV18; J gene: TRBJ1-2; CDR3 protein: CASSPPGSYGYTF; CDR3 DNA: TGTGCCAGCTCACCACCCGGTTCCTATGGCTACACCTTC
D gene: TRBD2; clone size: .; V gene: TRBV6-2/TRBV6-3; J gene: TRBJ2-4; CDR3 protein: CASSDSMVAGKNIQYF; CDR3 DNA: TGTGCCAGCAGCGACAGCATGGTAGCGGGGAAAAACATTCAGTACTTC
D gene: .; clone size: .; V gene: TRBV18; J gene: TRBJ1-2; CDR3 protein: CASSPTVLWGYTF; CDR3 DNA: TGTGCCAGCTCACCAACCGTCCTGTGGGGCTACACCTTC
D gene: .; clone size: many; V gene: TRBV5-4; J gene: TRBJ1-1; CDR3 protein: CASRSGQTEAFF; CDR3 DNA: TGTGCCAGCAGATCCGGACAGACTGAAGCTTTCTTT
D gene: .; clone size: many; V gene: TRBV5-1; J gene: TRBJ2-6; CDR3 protein: CASSLGPLSGANVLTF; CDR3 DNA: TGCGCCAGCAGCTTGGGACCCCTCTCTGGGGCCAACGTCCTGACTTTC
D gene: TRBD2; clone size: few; V gene: TRBV7-2; J gene: TRBJ2-1; CDR3 protein: CASSLVASGNEQFF; CDR3 DNA: TGTGCCAGCAGCTTAGTAGCTAGCGGCAATGAGCAGTTCTTC
D gene: .; clone size: .; V gene: TRBV29-1; J gene: TRBJ2-2; CDR3 protein: CSVDEGNTGELFF; CDR3 DNA: TGCAGCGTTGACGAGGGCAACACCGGGGAGCTGTTTTTT
D gene: TRBD1; clone size: few; V gene: TRBV7-2; J gene: TRBJ1-4; CDR3 protein: CASSQGTGEEKLFF; CDR3 DNA: TGTGCCAGCAGCCAGGGGACAGGGGAGGAAAAACTGTTTTTT
D gene: TRBD1; clone size: .; V gene: TRBV5-1; J gene: TRBJ2-5; CDR3 protein: CASSPVGTAETQYF; CDR3 DNA: TGCGCCAGCAGCCCGGTGGGGACAGCAGAGACCCAGTACTTC
D gene: .; clone size: .; V gene: TRBV7-9; J gene: TRBJ1-6; CDR3 protein: CASSFRENSPLHF; CDR3 DNA: TGTGCCAGCAGCTTCAGGGAAAATTCACCCCTCCACTTT
D gene: .; clone size: few; V gene: TRBV14; J gene: TRBJ2-7; CDR3 protein: CASSQDVQTYEQYF; CDR3 DNA: TGTGCCAGCAGCCAAGACGTACAGACCTACGAGCAGTACTTC
D gene: .; clone size: .; V gene: TRBV12-5; J gene: TRBJ1-1; CDR3 protein: CASGLEAGTEAFF; CDR3 DNA: TGTGCTAGTGGTTTGGAGGCGGGGACTGAAGCTTTCTTT
D gene: .; clone size: few; V gene: TRBV12-3/TRBV12-4; J gene: TRBJ2-1; CDR3 protein: CASSLGGPTVHEQFF; CDR3 DNA: TGTGCCAGCAGTTTAGGGGGACCTACGGTACATGAGCAGTTCTTC
D gene: TRBD1; clone size: .; V gene: TRBV3-1; J gene: TRBJ1-2; CDR3 protein: CASSLTGGSPNYGYTF; CDR3 DNA: TGTGCCAGCAGCCTGACAGGGGGCAGCCCTAACTATGGCTACACCTTC
D gene: .; clone size: many; V gene: TRBV6-6; J gene: TRBJ2-5; CDR3 protein: CASSYPGLTKETQYF; CDR3 DNA: TGTGCCAGCAGTTACCCCGGCCTGACTAAGGAGACCCAGTACTTC
D gene: TRBD2; clone size: many; V gene: TRBV20-1; J gene: TRBJ2-5; CDR3 protein: CSARDLPSGHQETQYF; CDR3 DNA: TGCAGTGCTAGAGATCTGCCTAGCGGGCATCAAGAGACCCAGTACTTC
D gene: .; clone size: .; V gene: TRBV3-1; J gene: TRBJ2-1; CDR3 protein: CASSQRFNEQFF; CDR3 DNA: TGTGCCAGCAGCCAACGGTTCAATGAGCAGTTCTTC
D gene: TRBD1; clone size: .; V gene: TRBV5-5; J gene: TRBJ1-2; CDR3 protein: CASSFPGQGYYGYTF; CDR3 DNA: TGTGCCAGCAGCTTCCCAGGACAGGGGTACTATGGCTACACCTTC
D gene: .; clone size: few; V gene: TRBV20-1; J gene: TRBJ2-4; CDR3 protein: CSAMAANGVAKNIQYF; CDR3 DNA: TGCAGTGCTATGGCAGCCAACGGGGTAGCCAAAAACATTCAGTACTTC
D gene: TRBD1; clone size: few; V gene: TRBV7-9; J gene: TRBJ1-1; CDR3 protein: CASSLGQGAIEAFF; CDR3 DNA: TGTGCCAGCAGCTTAGGACAGGGGGCGATTGAAGCTTTCTTT
D gene: .; clone size: .; V gene: TRBV7-9; J gene: TRBJ1-3; CDR3 protein: CASSMNRVGNTIYF; CDR3 DNA: TGTGCCAGCAGCATGAACAGGGTTGGTAACACCATATATTTT